Each of the 16 T cell receptor beta chains below was sequenced from the same sample in a study of blood T cells in healthy people across ages (dated by TCRdb to the mid-2010s). To prepare the library, 5' RACE was applied. These reads were obtained on an Illumina HiSeq 2500. A second roughly 7 to 11 cycle PCR used a sample-barcoded 5' primer and a J-beta primer mix. Clones were called with MiXCR by TCRdb after fastp trimmed the public reads at Q25, and only in-frame beta chains were retained. Entries that share a CDR3 protein sequence are merged under the most common genes and DNA. The sample table contains over 1,300,000 distinct CDR3 sequences; only one count was recorded for approximately 59% of them. The ten largest make up roughly 7% of the sample. Sequencing was performed on blood. The receptor set was obtained from a man younger than 35 in good health.

The chain has TRBV20-1 and TRBJ2-7, with TRBD1 as a possible D gene (6 bases). The length of the CDR3 is 12 residues. CDR1 is DFQATT and CDR2 is SNEGSKA in the germline V gene (reference sequence). Between the trimmed V and J ends, which lost 5 bases and 2 bases, there was a span of 10 bases. In nucleotides, the CDR3 is TGCAGTGCTGAACAGGGAACCTACGAGCAGTACTTC. Translated: CSAEQGTYEQYF.

CDR3 coding DNA: TGCGCCAGCAACCAGGGGGCCATGATGAACACTGAAGCTTTCTTT. It encodes CASNQGAMMNTEAFF. This rearrangement joins TRBV4-1 to TRBJ1-1, with 8 bases fitting TRBD1. This CDR3 is 15 amino acids long. The V gene end was trimmed by 7 bases and the J gene end by 0 bases; junction bases not matched to a gene: 7. Germline CDR1 MGHRA, CDR2 YSYEKL.

J is TRBJ2-7 and V is TRBV4-3; TRBD1 agrees at 7 bases. Germline CDR1 reads LGHNA; CDR2 reads YSLEER. With V trimmed by 4 bases and J by 3 bases, 9 bases remained unmatched. CDR3 size: 15 residues. This CDR3 reads CASSLLGTADYEQYF. CDR3 sequence (DNA): TGCGCCAGCAGCCTACTAGGGACAGCAGACTACGAGCAGTACTTC.

This clonotype turned up a few times. J is TRBJ2-7 and V is TRBV4-3; D remains unclear. The ends were cut back, 1 base at V and 4 bases at J, with 11 bases in the middle. CDR1 is LGHNA, CDR2 YSLEER, per germline. This CDR3 is built from 14 residues. Written as DNA, the CDR3 is TGCGCCAGCAGCCAAGGGACGGCCGGGTACGAGCAGTACTTC. Protein product: CASSQGTAGYEQYF.

The CDR3 is CSVPRGVVTDTQYF. CDR3 in DNA: TGCAGCGTACCCCGGGGGGTGGTCACAGATACGCAGTATTTT. The V call is TRBV29-1, the J call TRBJ2-3; 7 bases are a match to TRBD2. Germline lookup yields CDR1 SQVTM and CDR2 ANQGSEA. The CDR3 loop spans 14 amino acids. V shed 6 bases and J 2 bases; nucleotides not matched to a gene: 8.

This clonotype was seen more than once but under ten times. J is TRBJ2-5 and V is TRBV20-1; the D gene is possibly TRBD2 (5 bases). The J call is uncertain, as TRBJ2-7 better fits the DNA end. CDR1 and CDR2 (germline): DFQATT, SNEGSKA (reference sequence). This CDR3 has 13 residues. The CDR3 nucleotides are TGCAGTGCTAGAGGCCATTTAGCGTACGAGCAGTACTTC. Translation: CSARGHLAYEQYF.

The V call is TRBV6-2 or TRBV6-3, the J call TRBJ2-2; 8 positions agree with TRBD2. With V trimmed by 4 bases and J by 7 bases, 2 bases remained unmatched. This CDR3 has 13 amino acids. Looked up from germline, CDR1 is MNHEY and CDR2 is SVGEGT. CDR3 sequence: CASSSSGSGELFF. CDR3 coding DNA: TGTGCCAGCAGTTCCAGCGGGAGCGGGGAGCTGTTTTTT.

V and J are TRBV4-1 and TRBJ2-5; D is unresolved. The V gene lost 0 bases and the J gene lost 2 bases, with 13 bases spanning the gap. This CDR3 has 16 residues. CDR1 MGHRA and CDR2 YSYEKL come from the germline V gene. CDR3 loop: CASSQDILYRQETQYF. In DNA, the CDR3 is TGCGCCAGCAGCCAAGATATTCTCTACCGTCAAGAGACCCAGTACTTC.

The V gene is TRBV3-1, the J gene TRBJ2-1, with TRBD2 matching over 9 bases. V was pared by 3 bases and J by 9 bases, with 6 bases of the junction left unmatched. The CDR3 covers 14 residues. Germline V lookup: CDR1 LGHDT, CDR2 YNNKEL (reference sequence). In DNA form, the CDR3 reads TGTGCCAGCAGCCAGGCTAGCGGGAAGGGTGAGCAGTTCTTC. Its protein is CASSQASGKGEQFF.

The chain uses TRBV20-1 and TRBJ2-1; tentative D call: TRBD2 (6 bases). Germline V gene sequence: CDR1 DFQATT, CDR2 SNEGSKA (reference sequence). Trimming took 3 bases from V and 4 from J, leaving 7 bases between them. The CDR3 length is 12 residues. CDR3 nucleotide sequence: TGCAGTGCTAGGGGACTTTACAATGAGCAGTTCTTC. Translating it yields CSARGLYNEQFF.

This clonotype was recorded a few times. Written as DNA, the CDR3 is TGCAGTGCTAGGCCTCCGGGACTAGTCGGAGAGACCCAGTACTTC. It codes for CSARPPGLVGETQYF. This chain connects TRBV20-1 to TRBJ2-5; TRBD2 aligns across 8 bases. V dropped 3 bases and J dropped 4; count of bases not matched to a gene: 10. Germline-derived CDR1 and CDR2 are DFQATT and SNEGSKA (reference sequence). The CDR3 has 15 amino acids.

This clonotype was seen once. The chain combines TRBV6-5 with TRBJ2-2; D ambiguous. CDR1 is MNHEY and CDR2 is SVGAGI in the germline V gene. The germline V and J ends were trimmed by 0 bases and 3 bases, with 17 bases remaining between them. The CDR3 is 18 amino acids. In DNA form, the CDR3 reads TGTGCCAGCAGTTACTCGGTGCTAGTTAGTTTGTACACCGGGGAGCTGTTTTTT. This codes for CASSYSVLVSLYTGELFF.

This clonotype was found a few times. The CDR3 loop reads CSAWKGGKLFF. The CDR3 DNA reads TGCAGCGCTTGGAAGGGGGGAAAACTGTTTTTT. The genes are TRBV29-1 and TRBJ1-4; tentative D call: TRBD1 (6 bases). Trimming took off 7 bases at V and 10 bases at J, with 13 bases between the two ends. Germline V CDR1 and CDR2: SQVTM, ANQGSEA. The CDR3 length is 11 residues.

The chain joins TRBV28 to TRBJ2-7; 8 bases agree with TRBD1. V lost 2 bases, J lost 1 base, and 10 bases stayed unmatched. Germline V gene lookup returns CDR1 MDHEN and CDR2 SYDVKM. The CDR3 is made up of 17 amino acids. CDR3: CASSLNYPGQASYEQYF. The CDR3 DNA reads TGTGCCAGCAGTTTAAATTATCCGGGACAGGCATCCTACGAGCAGTACTTC.

The V gene is TRBV29-1, the J gene TRBJ2-1; D perhaps matches TRBD2 (5 bases). With the DNA end fitting TRBJ2-7 better, the J assignment may be wrong. CDR1 is SQVTM, CDR2 ANQGSEA, per germline. The CDR3 has 14 amino acids. The CDR3, as DNA: TGCAGCGTTGCAAGCGGTAGCTCCTACAATGAGCAGTACTTC. Protein: CSVASGSSYNEQYF.

This chain connects TRBV7-9 to TRBJ2-7, with D tentatively TRBD2 (5 bases). The DNA end lines up better with TRBJ2-4; the J call may be wrong. Germline V gene data show CDR1 as SEHNR and CDR2 as FQNEAQ (reference sequence). The CDR3 is made up of 14 amino acids. The CDR3 bases are TGTGCCAGCAGCTTAGGGGGTGGCGGGAACATTCAGTACTTC. Its protein is CASSLGGGGNIQYF.